The T cell receptor beta chain under discussion was sequenced for a study of CD8+CD57+ T cells in acquired aplastic anemia. Overall study: Recorded DNA amounts for sorted CD4+ and CD8+ cells had an average of around 3.5 ug. The study, taken as a whole, reports: Patients had fewer than 35 CD8+ CDR3 sequences in common with controls (the shared set).

Individuals selected for sequencing had exhibited CD8+CD57+ cell expansion on flow cytometry. The use of genomic DNA as template underpinned the TCR beta VDJ and CDR3 profiling. TCRdb recomputed calls from the reads with MiXCR, one row per CDR3 protein. The data contain approximately 170,000 distinct CDR3 sequences, around half of them singletons. This clonotype occurred many times. Its target is not known. Trimming cost V 6 bases and J 9 bases; bases outside gene matches: 9. The V gene's germline CDR1 is LNHDA and CDR2 SQIVND (reference sequence). This CDR3 has 14 residues. Sequenced material: sorted CD4+, CD8+, or CD8+CD57+ T cells (not recorded which) from PBMCs. The V gene is TRBV19, the J gene TRBJ2-1; TRBD2 matches at 9 bases. This receptor was identified in a human donor with aplastic anemia. CDR3 coding DNA: TGTGCCAGTAGCCTAGCGGGGAGCTTGTCTGAGCAGTTCTTC. Protein sequence: CASSLAGSLSEQFF.